These T cell receptor beta chains were read from a single sample in a study of early T cells in non-severe SARS-CoV-2 infection. TCRdb reanalysed the 5' RACE reads using MiXCR and keeps one entry per CDR3 protein. The sample has tens of thousands of distinct CDR3 sequences, 9% to 15% seen once. Sequenced input: whole blood. Receptors were obtained from an adult who was a healthcare worker with PCR-confirmed SARS-CoV-2 infection or an uninfected control (not recorded which). Each CDR3 is given with its conserved first and last residue. Each record gives: D gene, clone size, J gene, V gene, CDR3 protein, CDR3 DNA. D genes are given only for firm matches. Clone size is not always given. Where it is, it says once, few, many or a class for expanded clones.

D: TRBD2; size: many; J: TRBJ2-7; V: TRBV7-6; CDR3: CASSTGLAPTYEQYF; DNA: TGTGCCAGCAGCACGGGACTAGCGCCTACCTACGAGCAGTACTTC
D: .; size: .; J: TRBJ1-2; V: TRBV10-3; CDR3: CAISESGSYGYTF; DNA: TGTGCCATCAGTGAGTCCGGCAGTTATGGCTACACCTTC
D: .; size: .; J: TRBJ1-5; V: TRBV9; CDR3: CASSVGVSNQPQHF; DNA: TGTGCCAGCAGCGTTGGGGTAAGCAATCAGCCCCAGCATTTT
D: .; size: few; J: TRBJ1-1; V: TRBV15; CDR3: CATSRGGLNTEAFF; DNA: TGTGCCACCAGCAGAGGCGGGTTGAACACTGAAGCTTTCTTT
D: .; size: few; J: TRBJ1-1; V: TRBV20-1; CDR3: CSASEDSGNTEAFF; DNA: TGCAGTGCTAGCGAAGACAGTGGGAACACTGAAGCTTTCTTT
D: .; size: .; J: TRBJ2-2; V: TRBV6-1; CDR3: CASSEVAGDTGELFF; DNA: TGTGCCAGCAGTGAAGTGGCAGGGGACACCGGGGAGCTGTTTTTT
D: .; size: .; J: TRBJ2-1; V: TRBV20-1; CDR3: CSAREHSWEQFF; DNA: TGCAGTGCTAGAGAGCACTCTTGGGAGCAGTTCTTC
D: .; size: few; J: TRBJ1-4; V: TRBV7-2; CDR3: CASSLERRTRNEKLFF; DNA: TGTGCCAGCAGCTTAGAACGCCGGACAAGGAATGAAAAACTGTTTTTT
D: .; size: .; J: TRBJ1-1; V: TRBV7-6; CDR3: CASSLPAGKWTEAFF; DNA: TGTGCCAGCAGCTTACCGGCAGGGAAGTGGACTGAAGCTTTCTTT
D: TRBD1; size: .; J: TRBJ1-4; V: TRBV27; CDR3: CASSPSGGLYEKLFF; DNA: TGTGCCAGCAGTCCTTCAGGGGGATTATATGAAAAACTGTTTTTT
D: .; size: .; J: TRBJ2-7; V: TRBV9; CDR3: CASSVAPLGAEQYF; DNA: TGTGCCAGCAGCGTAGCTCCTCTGGGAGCCGAGCAGTACTTC
D: .; size: few; J: TRBJ2-5; V: TRBV7-2; CDR3: CASSLVRDQETQYF; DNA: TGTGCCAGCAGCTTAGTCCGGGACCAAGAGACCCAGTACTTC
D: .; size: few; J: TRBJ2-3; V: TRBV27; CDR3: CASSHPGDTQYF; DNA: TGTGCCAGCAGTCACCCGGGAGATACGCAGTATTTT
D: .; size: few; J: TRBJ1-1; V: TRBV20-1; CDR3: CSARQDVNTEAFF; DNA: TGCAGTGCTAGGCAGGATGTGAACACTGAAGCTTTCTTT
D: TRBD2; size: many; J: TRBJ2-7; V: TRBV7-2; CDR3: CASMTRTSGYEQYF; DNA: TGTGCCAGCATGACGAGGACTAGCGGCTACGAGCAGTACTTC
D: .; size: .; J: TRBJ2-7; V: TRBV27; CDR3: CASSSSDRGYEQYF; DNA: TGTGCCAGCAGTTCGTCGGACCGGGGCTACGAGCAGTACTTC
D: TRBD1; size: once; J: TRBJ2-7; V: TRBV11-2; CDR3: CASSSVMSGQIYEQYF; DNA: TGTGCCAGCAGCTCGGTCATGTCGGGACAGATCTACGAGCAGTACTTC